This T cell receptor beta chain was found in a study of post-analysis software for immune sequencing data. About the study: Relapsing-remitting, secondary progressive and progressive-relapsing forms of multiple sclerosis all featured among disease courses. Notes on the study in general: Diversity measured as normalized Chao1 was significantly lower in multiple sclerosis patients than in controls. Patients used five TRBV segments, including TRBV5-6, TRBV5-1 and TRBV20-1, more often than controls.

As to this clonotype: Its antigen is currently unknown. A read error may account for a junction end that differs from germline.

Researchers reported that TCR beta cDNA libraries carried unique molecular identifiers. TCRdb recomputed calls from the PCR reads with MiXCR, one row per CDR3 protein. There are approximately 150,000 distinct CDR3 sequences in the sample; 30% occur only once, and about 1.6% lies in the top ten. The germline V gene encodes CDR1 SGHRS and CDR2 YFSETQ. The CDR3 is made up of 14 amino acids. The source of this sequence is a girl aged 5 to 17 with multiple sclerosis. The sample was blood. The chain employs TRBV5-1 and TRBJ2-7, with TRBD2 matching over 11 bases. The end of the DNA fits TRBJ2-4 better, so the J call may be wrong. This CDR3 is CANSQGTSGSIQYF. CDR3 bases: TGCGCCAACAGCCAAGGGACTAGCGGAAGCATTCAGTACTTC.